A selection of T cell receptor beta chains follows, all from one sample in a study of blood T cell repertoires in COVID-19. TCRdb keeps only in-frame clones here, not all; method: immunoSEQ multiplex PCR. The sample holds 60,000 to 90,000 clones, around 80% seen once. Sequenced: peripheral blood. These TCRs come from a man in his 60s with active or convalescent COVID-19. The CDR3 runs from the conserved cysteine through the conserved F or W. Not all rows give a size; the values are once, few, many and, for expanded clones, a class.

j_call,v_call,clone_size,cdr3_aa
TRBJ2-5,TRBV5-4,.,CASSSLGGEETQYF
TRBJ1-2,TRBV4-3,.,CASSQGRDKLFNYGYTF
TRBJ2-1,TRBV5-6,.,CASSLYNEQFF
TRBJ1-1,TRBV4-1,.,CASSQDSTGLNTEAFF
TRBJ1-1,TRBV2,.,CASRELEGQGNTEAFF
TRBJ1-2,TRBV20-1,.,CSASVRPSRGGRRYGYTF
TRBJ1-1,TRBV9,.,CASSVASQGVNTEAFF
TRBJ2-1,TRBV7-3,.,CASSLTGLVYNEQFF
TRBJ1-5,TRBV2,.,CASSEARQPQHF
TRBJ2-1,TRBV3-1/TRBV3-2,.,CASSQPRGTSGLYNEQFF
TRBJ2-3,TRBV29-1,.,CSLLRGASTDTQYF
TRBJ1-1,TRBV5-4,.,CASSFGQGWNTEAFF
TRBJ2-5,TRBV19,.,CASSVGTRLRETQYF
TRBJ2-7,TRBV4-2,.,CASSQDVASGGSEQYF
TRBJ1-2,TRBV28,.,CASSGPEPDYGYTF
TRBJ1-2,TRBV12-3/TRBV12-4,.,CASSSDRSYTF
TRBJ2-1,TRBV7-2,.,CASSGSGGASNEQFF
TRBJ2-7,TRBV27,few,CASSFDSGGHEQYF
TRBJ1-2,TRBV14,.,CASSPLGQGKNYGYTF
TRBJ2-7,TRBV5-1,.,CASSLSVGAGTYEQYF
TRBJ2-7,TRBV19,.,CASSIDRGVSGHEQYF
TRBJ1-6,TRBV5-1,.,CASSLEGGRNGSPLHF